The entry below gives a single T cell receptor beta chain sequence along with its context. Its antigen is undetermined. V lost 4 bases to trimming and J lost 2 bases, with 18 bases between them. Germline V CDR1 and CDR2: SNHLY, FYNNEI. The CDR3 extends over 17 amino acids. This sample was taken from a study of PD-1 blockade in classical Hodgkin lymphoma. As for the study in general: The study gave patients nivolumab 3 mg/kg intravenously every 2 weeks. Overall study findings and caveats: Whoever responded completely had baseline diversity much like that seen in newly diagnosed patients. Newly diagnosed patients were reported to start with lower TCR diversity than healthy donors.

In every patient, relapse followed autologous stem cell transplantation, while exposure to brentuximab vedotin differed. Under best response, outcomes were complete response, partial response or progressive disease. Clones were read by immunoSEQ multiplex PCR, and TCRdb kept only the in-frame ones, dropping some. The table shows about 90,000 clones, with 80% to 95% occurring only once. The specimen comprised peripheral blood mononuclear cells (PBMCs), sampled before the second cycle of nivolumab. The sequence was collected from a human donor with classical Hodgkin lymphoma. The chain employs TRBV2 and TRBJ1-5; D not resolved. CDR3 protein: CASSGWGMGMRNQPQHF. The CDR3 DNA reads as TGTGCCAGCAGTGGTTGGGGAATGGGAATGCGCAATCAGCCCCAGCATTTT. Based on the CDR3 plus reference TRBV2 and TRBJ1-5, the full variable domain is EPEVTQTPSHQVTQMGQEVILRCVPISNHLYFYWYRQILGQKVEFLVSFYNNEISEKSEIFDDQFSVERPDGSNFTLKIRSTKLEDSAMYFCASSGWGMGMRNQPQHFGDGTRLSIL.